This T cell receptor (beta chain) was captured in a study of blood T cell repertoires in COVID-19. Study at large: Donors in the United States, Italy and Spain gave samples during acute or convalescent COVID-19. T cells, B-cell-depleted T cells, or PBMCs provided the cDNA or gDNA that served as material.

This clone was recorded only once. Per the original methods: Amplified reference gene primers provided the basis for estimating nucleated cell counts. TCRdb keeps only in-frame clones here, not all; method: immunoSEQ multiplex PCR. That table supplies the V and J calls and clone size; D and trimming were determined from the DNA. The table has around 250,000 clones, about 88% seen once. This CDR3 contains 16 residues. Trimming took off 6 bases at V and 2 bases at J, with 20 bases between the two ends. The germline V gene has CDR1 SEHNR and CDR2 FQNEAQ (reference sequence). The J gene is TRBJ2-7, the V gene TRBV7-9; possible D gene TRBD2, 5 bases. The sample was PBMCs or T cells enriched from blood (not recorded which). This TCR came from a woman aged 45-65 years who had recovered from COVID-19. CDR3 amino acids: CASSRNPLASTYEQYF. DNA of the CDR3: TGTGCCAGCAGTAGAAACCCCCTAGCAAGTACCTACGAGCAGTACTTC.